The next 23 T cell receptor beta chains were all read from a single sample in a study of T-cell reconstitution after alpha-beta-depleted transplantation in children. Using unique molecular identifiers, the investigators prepared the TCRbeta library. MiXCR was run by TCRdb on the PCR reads, yielding one entry per CDR3 protein. The repertoire holds about 980,000 distinct CDR3 sequences, with about 29% as singletons. The sequenced sample was PBMCs, mostly from graft donor cells, obtained 360 days after TCRalphabeta/CD19-depleted stem cell transplant. Receptor source: a boy younger than two who had a stem cell transplant for SCID, so the T cells may come from the graft donor.

This clonotype was seen a few times. The chain uses TRBV10-3 and TRBJ1-2; D unclear. Germline V lookup: CDR1 ENHRY, CDR2 SYGVKD. V gave up 8 bases and J gave up 6 bases, with 10 bases separating them. The CDR3 has 11 residues. In nucleotides, the CDR3 is TGTGCCATCCTCCGGAAGAATGGCTACACCTTC. It codes for CAILRKNGYTF.

V is TRBV27 and J is TRBJ1-5; 10 positions match TRBD1. The CDR3 totals 16 residues. CDR1 is MNHEY and CDR2 is SMNVEV in the germline V gene (reference sequence). The ends lost 5 bases at V and 2 bases at J; junction bases unmatched: 6. The CDR3 sequence is CASSRQGAGGNQPQHF. CDR3 DNA: TGTGCCAGCAGTCGACAGGGGGCTGGAGGCAATCAGCCCCAGCATTTT.

The sample holds a few counts of this clonotype. The rearrangement joins TRBV12-3 or TRBV12-4 to TRBJ2-3; 11 nucleotides line up with TRBD2. V was pared by 1 base and J by 5 bases, with 5 bases of the junction left unmatched. The CDR3 has 16 amino acids. The CDR3 sequence is CASSLVPGLAVDTQYF. Here the CDR3 DNA reads TGTGCCAGCAGTTTAGTTCCGGGACTAGCGGTAGATACGCAGTATTTT.

The CDR3 here is CASRQDLLNTGELFF. The DNA for the CDR3 is TGTGCCAGCAGGCAGGACCTCCTGAACACCGGGGAGCTGTTTTTT. This rearrangement joins TRBV2 to TRBJ2-2; D is unclear. V dropped 6 bases and J dropped 1 base, with 12 bases sitting between them. The CDR3 is made up of 15 amino acids. Per the germline V gene, CDR1 is SNHLY and CDR2 is FYNNEI.

This clonotype appeared a few times. This chain connects TRBV10-3 to TRBJ2-1; 16 nucleotides align to TRBD2. The CDR3 spans 16 residues. V shed 6 bases and J 4 bases; nucleotides not matched to a gene: 3. Looked up from germline, CDR1 is ENHRY and CDR2 is SYGVKD. CDR3 sequence: CAIRGLAGGIYNEQFF. In DNA, the CDR3 is TGTGCCATCAGGGGACTAGCGGGGGGGATTTACAATGAGCAGTTCTTC.

The V gene is TRBV20-1, the J gene TRBJ2-7, with D unclear. This CDR3 is built from 14 residues. The germline gives CDR1 DFQATT, CDR2 SNEGSKA (reference sequence). The V end was cut by 5 bases, the J end by 3 bases, with 17 bases between. CDR3 region: CSAAETLFSYEQYF. In DNA, the CDR3 is TGCAGTGCTGCCGAGACCCTATTCAGCTACGAGCAGTACTTC.

The chain is built from TRBV4-1 and TRBJ1-2; maybe TRBD1 (6 bases). The CDR3 contains 16 residues. Germline CDR1 and CDR2: MGHRA and YSYEKL. V was trimmed by 3 bases and J by 6 bases, leaving 20 bases between them. The CDR3 nucleotides are TGCGCCAGCAGCCATCTAATAACAGGGTCCGAGAATGGCTACACCTTC. Translation: CASSHLITGSENGYTF.

Regarding this clonotype: The junction shows a germline mismatch at one end, possibly a read error. The chain links TRBV19 to TRBJ2-1; D is unresolved. CDR1 and CDR2 (germline): LNHDA, SQIVND (reference sequence). The CDR3 runs 13 residues. This CDR3 is CASSISFNNKQFF. DNA for the CDR3: TGTGCCAGTAGTATTTCGTTTAACAATAAGCAGTTCTTC.

The chain has TRBV5-1 and TRBJ2-7; maybe TRBD1 (6 bases). Germline-derived CDR1 and CDR2 are SGHRS and YFSETQ. Between the trimmed V and J ends, which lost 4 bases and 3 bases, there was a span of 11 bases. CDR3 length: 13 amino acids. The CDR3 loop is CASSIGQNYEQYF. CDR3 coding DNA: TGCGCCAGCAGCATCGGACAGAACTACGAGCAGTACTTC.

The chain employs TRBV20-1 and TRBJ2-1, with no clear D. The germline V gene encodes CDR1 DFQATT and CDR2 SNEGSKA (reference sequence). CDR3 length equals 13 residues. Trimming shortened V by 6 bases and J by 8 bases, and 17 bases separated the two germline ends. DNA for the CDR3: TGCAGTGCCAGATGGGCCAGGTATGATGAGCAGTTCTTC. Protein sequence: CSARWARYDEQFF.

The table lists this clonotype with a few counts. V usage is TRBV13 and J usage is TRBJ1-3; D not resolved. Germline-derived CDR1 and CDR2 are PRHDT and FYEKMQ (reference sequence). The CDR3 has 11 amino acids. The V end was cut by 1 base, the J end by 8 bases, with 3 bases between. The chain's CDR3 is CASSLEYTIYF. The CDR3 nucleotides read TGTGCCAGCAGCTTAGAGTACACCATATATTTT. Full variable domain (remainder filled in from reference TRBV13 and TRBJ1-3): AAGVIQSPRHLIKEKRETATLKCYPIPRHDTVYWYQQGPGQDPQFLISFYEKMQSDKGSIPDRFSAQQFSDYHSELNMSSLELGDSALYFCASSLEYTIYFGEGSWLTVV.

The V gene is TRBV12-3 or TRBV12-4, the J gene TRBJ2-5; 9 bases are a match to TRBD1. V trimming: 3 bases; J trimming: 4 bases; junction bases outside the gene matches: 3. CDR3 length: 14 residues. This CDR3 is CASSFWTGVETQYF. The CDR3 DNA is TGTGCCAGCAGTTTTTGGACAGGGGTAGAGACCCAGTACTTC.

This clonotype was detected only a few times. The chain uses TRBV20-1 and TRBJ2-5; D remains unclear. V lost 3 bases and J lost 5, with 7 bases in between. This CDR3 has 11 residues. The germline V gene has CDR1 DFQATT and CDR2 SNEGSKA (reference sequence). The CDR3 bases are TGCAGTGCTAGTGGGCGGGAGACCCAGTACTTC. Its translation is CSASGRETQYF.

This clonotype has just a few counts. This rearrangement joins TRBV7-6 to TRBJ2-7, with D possibly matching TRBD1 (6 bases). V lost 4 bases, J lost 6 bases, and 13 bases lay in between. CDR1 is SGHVS and CDR2 is FNYEAQ in the germline V gene. CDR3 length: 13 residues. CDR3 in amino acids: CASSSNTGFEQYF. CDR3 DNA sequence: TGTGCCAGCAGCTCCAATACAGGGTTCGAGCAGTACTTC. Full variable domain (outside the CDR3, taken from reference TRBV7-6 and TRBJ2-7): GAGVSQSPRYKVTKRGQDVALRCDPISGHVSLYWYRQALGQGPEFLTYFNYEAQQDKSGLPNDRFSAERPEGSISTLTIQRTEQRDSAMYRCASSSNTGFEQYFGPGTRLTVT.

V usage is TRBV20-1 and J usage is TRBJ1-3; TRBD1 might be the D (5 bases). CDR3 length: 16 residues. Germline V lookup: CDR1 DFQATT, CDR2 SNEGSKA (reference sequence). V was cut by 3 bases and J by 7 bases, with 22 bases left in between. CDR3 in DNA: TGCAGTGCTAGGGAAGACAGCCAGGGTGTGTGGAACACCATATATTTT. Amino acids: CSAREDSQGVWNTIYF.

The J gene is TRBJ1-5, the V gene TRBV21-1; the table's D call TRBD1 went unverified against the DNA. TRBV21-1 is a known pseudogene. This CDR3 is built from 13 residues. CDR3 sequence: CARNRQVDQPQHF. As DNA, the CDR3 is TGTGCCAGGAACCGACAGGTTGATCAGCCCCAGCATTTT.

The rearrangement links TRBV3-1 to TRBJ1-3, with 11 bases lining up with TRBD1. V was clipped by 4 bases and J by 0 bases; unmatched bases: 5. This CDR3 is 17 amino acids long. Germline V gene sequence: CDR1 LGHDT, CDR2 YNNKEL (reference sequence). The CDR3 region is CASSLDRGRPSGNTIYF. DNA for the CDR3: TGTGCCAGCAGCCTGGACAGGGGGCGACCCTCTGGAAACACCATATATTTT.

This clonotype has more than one count but fewer than ten. The V call is TRBV9, the J call TRBJ2-3; 12 nucleotides agree with TRBD2. After removal of 3 bases from V and 0 bases from J, the junction contained 14 bases not matched to a gene. The CDR3 is 20 residues long. The germline CDR1 and CDR2 sequences are SGDLS and YYNGEE. CDR3 protein: CASSADSRLAGDTSTDTQYF. The DNA of the CDR3 is TGTGCCAGCAGCGCCGATTCAAGACTAGCGGGAGACACTAGCACAGATACGCAGTATTTT.

This clonotype has just a few counts. This chain joins TRBV12-3 or TRBV12-4 and TRBJ2-2; tentative D call: TRBD1 (7 bases). The CDR3 contains 17 residues. V was pared by 4 bases and J by 7 bases, with 22 bases between. The CDR3 sequence: CASSSRSLRGVYGELFF. The DNA of the CDR3 is TGTGCCAGCAGTTCCCGGTCTCTCAGGGGGGTATACGGGGAGCTGTTTTTT.

The genes are TRBV6-2 or TRBV6-3 and TRBJ2-1; 9 bases agree with TRBD2. In germline, CDR1 is MNHEY, CDR2 SVGEGT. V lost 2 bases and J lost 10; bases outside the gene matches: 6. The CDR3 totals 14 residues. The CDR3 DNA reads TGTGCCAGCAGTTACCTCGCGGGGGGGCTGGAGCAGTTCTTC. It specifies CASSYLAGGLEQFF.

The gene calls are TRBV12-3 or TRBV12-4 and TRBJ2-3, with 8 bases identical to TRBD1. This CDR3 has 13 amino acids. The ends lost 6 bases at V and 6 bases at J; junction bases unmatched: 5. CDR3 sequence (DNA): TGTGCCAGCAGCCTCAGGGGGCGGGATACGCAGTATTTT. Protein: CASSLRGRDTQYF.

The gene calls are TRBV6-1 and TRBJ2-7; either TRBD1 or TRBD2 may supply D (5 bases each). The V gene lost 2 bases and the J gene lost 2 bases, with 10 bases spanning the gap. The CDR3 runs to 14 residues. Germline V gene data show CDR1 as MNHNS and CDR2 as SASEGT. CDR3 nucleotide sequence: TGTGCCAGCAGTGAATGGGGGTTCACCTACGAGCAGTACTTC. It codes for CASSEWGFTYEQYF.

This rearrangement joins TRBV20-1 to TRBJ2-7; D may correspond to TRBD1 or TRBD2 (5 bases each). V dropped 3 bases and J dropped 2 bases, with 20 bases sitting between them. The CDR3 consists of 16 residues. CDR1 is DFQATT and CDR2 is SNEGSKA in the germline V gene (reference sequence). CDR3 protein: CSASGAQGLNPYEQYF. In DNA, the CDR3 is TGCAGTGCTAGCGGGGCCCAGGGATTAAATCCCTACGAGCAGTACTTC.